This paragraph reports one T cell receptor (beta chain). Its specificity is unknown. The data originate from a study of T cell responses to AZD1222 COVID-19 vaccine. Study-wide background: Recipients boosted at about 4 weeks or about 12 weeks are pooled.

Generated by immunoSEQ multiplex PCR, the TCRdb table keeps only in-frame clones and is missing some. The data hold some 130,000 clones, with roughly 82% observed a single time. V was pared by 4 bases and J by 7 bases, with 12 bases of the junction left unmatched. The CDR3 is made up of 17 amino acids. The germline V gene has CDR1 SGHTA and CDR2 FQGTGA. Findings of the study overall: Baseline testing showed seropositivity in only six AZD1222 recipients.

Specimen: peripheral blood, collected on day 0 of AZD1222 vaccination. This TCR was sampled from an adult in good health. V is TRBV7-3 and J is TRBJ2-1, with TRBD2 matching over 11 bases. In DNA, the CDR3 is TGTGCCAGCAGCTCAACTGTAACTAGCGGGGGCCCTAATGAGCAGTTCTTC. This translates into CASSSTVTSGGPNEQFF. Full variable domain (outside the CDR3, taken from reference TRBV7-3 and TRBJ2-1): GAGVSQTPSNKVTEKGKYVELRCDPISGHTALYWYRQSLGQGPEFLIYFQGTGAADDSGLPNDRFFAVRPEGSVSTLKIQRTERGDSAVYLCASSSTVTSGGPNEQFFGPGTRLTVL.